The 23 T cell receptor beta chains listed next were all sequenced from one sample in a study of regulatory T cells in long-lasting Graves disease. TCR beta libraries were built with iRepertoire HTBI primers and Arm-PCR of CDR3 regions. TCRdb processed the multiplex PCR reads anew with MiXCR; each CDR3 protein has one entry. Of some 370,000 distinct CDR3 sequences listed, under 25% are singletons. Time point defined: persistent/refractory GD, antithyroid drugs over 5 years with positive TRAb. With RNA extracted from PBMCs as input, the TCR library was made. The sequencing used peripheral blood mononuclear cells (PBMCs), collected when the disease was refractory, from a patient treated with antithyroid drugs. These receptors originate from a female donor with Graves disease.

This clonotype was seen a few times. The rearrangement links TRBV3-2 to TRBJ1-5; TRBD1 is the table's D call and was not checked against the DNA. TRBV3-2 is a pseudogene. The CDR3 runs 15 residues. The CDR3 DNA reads TGTGCCAGCAGCCAAGGATCTGTCCCCAATCAGCCCCAGCATTTT. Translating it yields CASSQGSVPNQPQHF.

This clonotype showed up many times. The CDR3 DNA follows: TGTGCCATCAGTGAGGTCAGGAACACCTATGGCTACACCTTC. Translated, it gives CAISEVRNTYGYTF. The genes are TRBV10-3 and TRBJ1-2; D gene unclear. The CDR3 totals 14 residues. Trimming removed 2 bases from V and 4 bases from J, with 11 bases in between. The V gene's germline CDR1 is ENHRY and CDR2 SYGVKD.

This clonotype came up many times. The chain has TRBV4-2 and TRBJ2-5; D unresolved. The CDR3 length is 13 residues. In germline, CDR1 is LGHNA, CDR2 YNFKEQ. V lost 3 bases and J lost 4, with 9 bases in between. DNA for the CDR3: TGTGCCAGCAGCCATGGGCTTACAGAGACCCAGTACTTC. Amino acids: CASSHGLTETQYF.

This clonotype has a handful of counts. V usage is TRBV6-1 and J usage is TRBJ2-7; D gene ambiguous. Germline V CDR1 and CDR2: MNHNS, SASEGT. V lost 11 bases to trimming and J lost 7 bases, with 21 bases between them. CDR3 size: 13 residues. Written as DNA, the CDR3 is TGTGCCTCCCAGGAGATCCCCTCGGAAGAGCAGTACTTC. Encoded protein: CASQEIPSEEQYF.

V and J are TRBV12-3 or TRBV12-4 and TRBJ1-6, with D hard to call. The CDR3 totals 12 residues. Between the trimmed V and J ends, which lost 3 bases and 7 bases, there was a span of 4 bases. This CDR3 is CASSFSNSPLHF. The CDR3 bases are TGTGCCAGCAGTTTTTCGAATTCACCCCTCCACTTT.

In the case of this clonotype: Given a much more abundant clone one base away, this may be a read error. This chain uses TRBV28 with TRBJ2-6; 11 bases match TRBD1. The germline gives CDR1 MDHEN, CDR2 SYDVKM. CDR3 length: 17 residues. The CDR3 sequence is CTSRYRDRGSGANVLTF. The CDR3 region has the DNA TGTACCAGCAGGTATAGGGACAGGGGGTCTGGGGCCAACGTCCTGACTTTC.

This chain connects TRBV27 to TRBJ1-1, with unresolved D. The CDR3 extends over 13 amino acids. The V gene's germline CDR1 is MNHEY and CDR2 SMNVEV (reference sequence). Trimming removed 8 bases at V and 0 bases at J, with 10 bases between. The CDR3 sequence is CASQEEMNTEAFF. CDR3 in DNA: TGTGCCAGCCAGGAGGAGATGAACACTGAAGCTTTCTTT.

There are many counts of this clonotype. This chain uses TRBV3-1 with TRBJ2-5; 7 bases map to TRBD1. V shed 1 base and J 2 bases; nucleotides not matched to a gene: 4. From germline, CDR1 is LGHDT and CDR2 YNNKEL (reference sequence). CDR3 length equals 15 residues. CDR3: CASSQGGQPQETQYF. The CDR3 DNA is TGTGCCAGCAGCCAAGGGGGACAGCCACAAGAGACCCAGTACTTC.

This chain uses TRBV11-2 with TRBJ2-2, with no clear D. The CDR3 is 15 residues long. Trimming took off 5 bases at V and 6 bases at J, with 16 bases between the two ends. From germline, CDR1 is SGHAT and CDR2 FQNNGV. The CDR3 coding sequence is TGTGCCAGCAGCCCAAGGTGGCAGATGGCCGGGGAGCTGTTTTTT. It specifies CASSPRWQMAGELFF. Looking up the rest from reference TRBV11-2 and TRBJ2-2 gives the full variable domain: EAGVAQSPRYKIIEKRQSVAFWCNPISGHATLYWYQQILGQGPKLLIQFQNNGVVDDSQLPKDRFSAERLKGVDSTLKIQPAKLEDSAVYLCASSPRWQMAGELFFGEGSRLTVL.

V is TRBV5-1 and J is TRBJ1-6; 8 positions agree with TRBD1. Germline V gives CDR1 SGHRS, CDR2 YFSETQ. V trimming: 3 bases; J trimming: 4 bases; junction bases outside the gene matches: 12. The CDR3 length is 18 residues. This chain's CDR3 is CASSSNFPGQDYNSPLHF. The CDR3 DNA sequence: TGCGCCAGCAGCTCAAACTTTCCGGGACAGGATTATAATTCACCCCTCCACTTT.

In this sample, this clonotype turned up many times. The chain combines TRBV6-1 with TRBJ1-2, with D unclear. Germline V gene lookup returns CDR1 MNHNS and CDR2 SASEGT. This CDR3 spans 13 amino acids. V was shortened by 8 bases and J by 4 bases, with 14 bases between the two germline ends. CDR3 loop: CASGRDLGYGYTF. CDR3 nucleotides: TGTGCCAGCGGTAGAGACTTAGGCTATGGCTACACCTTC.

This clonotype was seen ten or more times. The CDR3 region is CASSPQEGGAEKLFF. CDR3 DNA sequence: TGTGCCAGCAGCCCGCAGGAAGGGGGCGCCGAAAAACTGTTTTTT. The V call is TRBV13, the J call TRBJ1-4, with 7 bases identical to TRBD1. Germline V gene sequence: CDR1 PRHDT, CDR2 FYEKMQ (reference sequence). This CDR3 spans 15 amino acids. The ends lost 5 bases at V and 8 bases at J; junction bases unmatched: 11.

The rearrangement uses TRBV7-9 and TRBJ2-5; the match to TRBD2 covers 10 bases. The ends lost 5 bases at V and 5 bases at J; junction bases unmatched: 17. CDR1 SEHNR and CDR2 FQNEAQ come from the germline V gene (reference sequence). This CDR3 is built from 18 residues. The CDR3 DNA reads TGTGCCAGCAGCGATAGCCTAGCGGGAGAATGGGAGTGGGAGACCCAGTACTTC. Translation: CASSDSLAGEWEWETQYF. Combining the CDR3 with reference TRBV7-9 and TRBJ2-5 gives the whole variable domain DTGVSQNPRHKITKRGQNVTFRCDPISEHNRLYWYRQTLGQGPEFLTYFQNEAQLEKSRLLSDRFSAERPKGSFSTLEIQRTEQGDSAMYLCASSDSLAGEWEWETQYFGPGTRLLVL.

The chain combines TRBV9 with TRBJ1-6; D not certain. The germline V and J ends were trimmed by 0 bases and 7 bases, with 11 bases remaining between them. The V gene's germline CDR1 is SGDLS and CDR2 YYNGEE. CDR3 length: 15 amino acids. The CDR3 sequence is CASSVANAGNSPLHF. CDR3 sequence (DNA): TGTGCCAGCAGCGTAGCTAACGCTGGGAATTCACCCCTCCACTTT.

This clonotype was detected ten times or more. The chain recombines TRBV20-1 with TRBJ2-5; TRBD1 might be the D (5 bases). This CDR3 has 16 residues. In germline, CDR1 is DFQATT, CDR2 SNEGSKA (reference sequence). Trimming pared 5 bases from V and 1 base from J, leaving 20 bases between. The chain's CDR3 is CSAVSLLQAFQETQYF. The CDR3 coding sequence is TGCAGTGCTGTTTCCCTCTTACAGGCGTTCCAAGAGACCCAGTACTTC.

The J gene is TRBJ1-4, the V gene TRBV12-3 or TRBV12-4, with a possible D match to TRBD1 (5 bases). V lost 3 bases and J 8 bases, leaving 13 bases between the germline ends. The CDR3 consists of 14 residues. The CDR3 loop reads CASSLWLGGEKLFF. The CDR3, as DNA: TGTGCCAGCAGTTTGTGGCTCGGGGGGGAAAAACTGTTTTTT.

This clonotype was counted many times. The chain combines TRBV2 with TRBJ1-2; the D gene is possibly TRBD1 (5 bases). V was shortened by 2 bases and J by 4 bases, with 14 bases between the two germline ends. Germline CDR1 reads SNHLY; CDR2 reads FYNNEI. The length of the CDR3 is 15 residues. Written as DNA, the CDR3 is TGTGCCAGCAGTGAATTGGTTGGGGGGGTCTATGGCTACACCTTC. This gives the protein CASSELVGGVYGYTF.

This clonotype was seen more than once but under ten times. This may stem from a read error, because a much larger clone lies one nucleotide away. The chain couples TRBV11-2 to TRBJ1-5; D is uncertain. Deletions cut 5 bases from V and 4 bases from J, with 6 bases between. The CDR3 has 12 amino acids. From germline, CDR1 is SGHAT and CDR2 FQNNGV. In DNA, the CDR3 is TGTGCCAGCAGCGGTCCTAATCAGCCCCAGCATTTT. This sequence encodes CASSGPNQPQHF.

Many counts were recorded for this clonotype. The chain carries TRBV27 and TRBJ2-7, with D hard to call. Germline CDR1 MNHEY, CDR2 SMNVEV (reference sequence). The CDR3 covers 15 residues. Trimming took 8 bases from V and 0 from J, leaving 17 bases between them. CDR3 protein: CASAVGRTLSYEQYF. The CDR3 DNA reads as TGTGCCAGCGCCGTAGGACGGACCCTCTCCTACGAGCAGTACTTC.

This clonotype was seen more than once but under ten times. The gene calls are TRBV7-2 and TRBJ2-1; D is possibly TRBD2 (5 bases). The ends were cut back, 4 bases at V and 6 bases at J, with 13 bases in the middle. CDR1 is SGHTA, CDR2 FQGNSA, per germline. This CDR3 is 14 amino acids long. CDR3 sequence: CASSSYQRSNEQFF. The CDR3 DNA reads TGTGCCAGCAGCTCATATCAGCGGAGCAATGAGCAGTTCTTC. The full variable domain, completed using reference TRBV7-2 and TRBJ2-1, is GAGVSQSPSNKVTEKGKDVELRCDPISGHTALYWYRQSLGQGLEFLIYFQGNSAPDKSGLPSDRFSAERTGGSVSTLTIQRTQQEDSAVYLCASSSYQRSNEQFFGPGTRLTVL.

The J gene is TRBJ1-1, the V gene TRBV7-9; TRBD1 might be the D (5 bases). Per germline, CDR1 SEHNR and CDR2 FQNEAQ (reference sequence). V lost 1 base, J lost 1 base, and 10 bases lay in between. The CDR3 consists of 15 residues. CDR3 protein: CASSLEGQGNTEAFF. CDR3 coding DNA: TGTGCCAGCAGCTTAGAAGGGCAGGGGAACACTGAAGCTTTCTTT.

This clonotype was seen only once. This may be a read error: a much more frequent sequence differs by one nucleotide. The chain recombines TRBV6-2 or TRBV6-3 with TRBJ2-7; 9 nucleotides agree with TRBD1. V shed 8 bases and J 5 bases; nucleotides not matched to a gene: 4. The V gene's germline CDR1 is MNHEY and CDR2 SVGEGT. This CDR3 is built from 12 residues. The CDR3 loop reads CASRGTGNEQYF. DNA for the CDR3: TGTGCCAGCCGGGGGACAGGGAACGAGCAGTACTTC.

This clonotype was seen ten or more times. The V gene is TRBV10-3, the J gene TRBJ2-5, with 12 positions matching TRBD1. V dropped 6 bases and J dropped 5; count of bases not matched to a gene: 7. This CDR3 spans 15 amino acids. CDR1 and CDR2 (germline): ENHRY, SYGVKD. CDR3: CAISGTGGARETQYF. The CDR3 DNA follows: TGTGCCATCAGCGGGACAGGGGGCGCCCGGGAGACCCAGTACTTC.